These T cell receptor beta chains were read from a single sample in a study of shared clonotypes between healthy human individuals. Only in-frame clones appear in the TCRdb table, and some are missing; sequencing was by immunoSEQ multiplex PCR. In the table there are around 2,000,000 clones, around 96% of which are singletons. The sequenced sample was naive CD8+ T cells sorted from blood. The receptor source for this set is a man aged 18-30 years in good health. CDR3s include the opening cysteine and the closing phenylalanine or tryptophan. The order of the fields is clone size, D gene, V gene, J gene, CDR3 protein, CDR3 DNA. The D gene is left open where the match is weak. Size values are once, few and many counts, or a class for expanded clones, and some rows have none.

abundance: once
d_gene: -
v_gene: TRBV6-5
j_gene: TRBJ2-7
CDR3aa: CASSYTSNEQYF
CDR3nt: TGTGCCAGCAGTTACACCTCTAACGAGCAGTACTTC

abundance: -
d_gene: -
v_gene: TRBV27
j_gene: TRBJ2-7
CDR3aa: CASSGGTSPYEQYF
CDR3nt: TGTGCCAGCAGCGGTGGGACTTCCCCCTACGAGCAGTACTTC

abundance: once
d_gene: -
v_gene: TRBV9
j_gene: TRBJ1-1
CDR3aa: CASSVVEGMNTEAFF
CDR3nt: TGTGCCAGCAGCGTAGTGGAAGGCATGAACACTGAAGCTTTCTTT

abundance: -
d_gene: -
v_gene: TRBV9
j_gene: TRBJ2-3
CDR3aa: CASSVVVTDTQYF
CDR3nt: TGTGCCAGCAGCGTAGTCGTCACAGATACGCAGTATTTT

abundance: -
d_gene: -
v_gene: TRBV29-1
j_gene: TRBJ1-2
CDR3aa: CSARRLLGYTF
CDR3nt: TGCAGCGCCAGGAGACTATTGGGCTACACCTTC

abundance: -
d_gene: TRBD2
v_gene: TRBV4-1
j_gene: TRBJ2-2
CDR3aa: CASSQHRLAGHGELFF
CDR3nt: TGCGCCAGCAGCCAACACCGACTAGCGGGACACGGGGAGCTGTTTTTT

abundance: -
d_gene: -
v_gene: TRBV21-1
j_gene: TRBJ1-3
CDR3aa: CASSNLRTGSGNTIYF
CDR3nt: TGTGCCAGCAGCAATCTTAGGACAGGGAGCGGAAACACCATATATTTT

abundance: -
d_gene: TRBD1
v_gene: TRBV9
j_gene: TRBJ1-1
CDR3aa: CASSLNPGTGLTEAFF
CDR3nt: TGTGCCAGCAGTCTTAATCCCGGGACAGGGCTCACTGAAGCTTTCTTT

abundance: -
d_gene: TRBD1
v_gene: TRBV10-1
j_gene: TRBJ2-7
CDR3aa: CASSESTRTGRYEQYF
CDR3nt: TGCGCCAGCAGTGAGTCGACCCGGACAGGGAGATACGAGCAGTACTTC

abundance: -
d_gene: -
v_gene: TRBV9
j_gene: TRBJ1-6
CDR3aa: CASSVDGTPGSPLHF
CDR3nt: TGTGCCAGCAGCGTAGATGGGACTCCGGGATCACCCCTCCACTTT

abundance: -
d_gene: -
v_gene: TRBV27
j_gene: TRBJ1-1
CDR3aa: CASSLSGLDRNTEAFF
CDR3nt: TGTGCCAGCAGTTTATCGGGTTTAGACAGGAACACTGAAGCTTTCTTT

abundance: -
d_gene: TRBD2
v_gene: TRBV6-5
j_gene: TRBJ2-1
CDR3aa: CASSSYLAGGLDEQFF
CDR3nt: TGTGCCAGCAGTTCCTATCTAGCGGGAGGGCTGGATGAGCAGTTCTTC